These T cell receptor beta chains were read from a single sample in a study of immunodeficiency. The data were produced by immunoSEQ multiplex PCR, yet TCRdb's version contains in-frame clones alone and is incomplete. The table shows 2,300 or so clones, with roughly 86% occurring only once. The sample was CD4+ T cells from blood. All receptors come from a young woman with POLD1 deficiency. Both conserved end residues are part of each CDR3. A D gene is named only where the DNA matches it firmly. Clone size appears in some rows only: once, few, many, or a class for an expanded clone.

size	V	D	J	CDR3	DNA
NA	TRBV10-1	TRBD2	TRBJ2-3	CASSDGLAGSTDTQYF	TGCGCCAGCAGTGACGGACTAGCGGGGTCCACAGATACGCAGTATTTT
NA	TRBV18	NA	TRBJ1-3	CASSPGASGGNTIYF	TGTGCCAGCTCACCAGGGGCCAGTGGTGGAAACACCATATATTTT
NA	TRBV2	NA	TRBJ2-3	CASGLLANPGHTQYF	TGTGCCAGCGGACTCCTAGCGAACCCGGGACATACGCAGTATTTT
NA	TRBV9	NA	TRBJ2-7	CASSVVPVSEQYF	TGTGCCAGCAGCGTAGTACCAGTCAGCGAGCAGTACTTC
NA	TRBV5-6	NA	TRBJ1-4	CASSLVGAELFF	TGTGCCAGCAGCTTGGTGGGGGCCGAGCTGTTTTTT
once	TRBV5-1	TRBD1	TRBJ2-3	CASHRGRTDTQYF	TGCGCCAGCCACAGGGGGCGCACAGATACGCAGTATTTT
NA	TRBV3-1/TRBV3-2	TRBD1	TRBJ2-1	CASSQWIVGQGTHEQFF	TGTGCCAGCAGCCAATGGATCGTAGGACAGGGTACTCATGAGCAGTTCTTC
NA	TRBV1	NA	TRBJ1-4	CTSSQGRGDGVNEKLFF	TGCACCAGCAGCCAAGGACGGGGGGATGGGGTTAACGAAAAACTGTTTTTT
NA	TRBV19	NA	TRBJ2-1	CASSIDLRSYNEQFF	TGTGCCAGTAGTATAGACCTCCGCTCCTACAATGAGCAGTTCTTC
NA	TRBV5-1	NA	TRBJ2-7	CASSLWGGAYEQYF	TGCGCCAGCAGCTTGTGGGGAGGCGCCTACGAGCAGTACTTC
NA	TRBV4-1	TRBD1	TRBJ1-4	CASTNRGRDEKLFF	TGCGCCAGCACCAACAGGGGGCGGGATGAAAAACTGTTTTTT
NA	TRBV19	NA	TRBJ1-5	CASSKGASHNQPQHF	TGTGCCAGTAGTAAAGGGGCTTCGCACAATCAGCCCCAGCATTTT
NA	TRBV18	NA	TRBJ1-1	CASSPLGPANTEAFF	TGTGCCAGCTCACCACTAGGACCGGCGAACACTGAAGCTTTCTTT
NA	TRBV7-6	NA	TRBJ2-2	CATSSRTGELFF	TGTGCCACTTCTAGCCGGACCGGGGAGCTGTTTTTT
NA	TRBV3-1/TRBV3-2	NA	TRBJ2-5	CASSIETQETQYF	TGTGCCAGCAGCATAGAAACCCAAGAGACCCAGTACTTC
NA	TRBV5-1	NA	TRBJ1-1	CASSLQVANTEAFF	TGCGCCAGCAGCTTGCAGGTCGCGAACACTGAAGCTTTCTTT
NA	TRBV28	NA	TRBJ1-6	CASGSSFSYNSPLHF	TGTGCCAGCGGATCGTCATTCTCCTATAATTCACCCCTCCACTTT
NA	TRBV6-5	NA	TRBJ2-5	CASSPGVIETQYF	TGTGCCAGCAGTCCCGGGGTCATAGAGACCCAGTACTTC
NA	TRBV20-1	NA	TRBJ2-3	CSASIDSTDTQYF	TGCAGTGCTAGTATAGATAGCACAGATACGCAGTATTTT
NA	TRBV19	NA	TRBJ2-1	CASSIRRGPINEQFF	TGTGCCAGTAGTATTCGGAGGGGGCCGATAAATGAGCAGTTCTTC
NA	TRBV27	NA	TRBJ2-1	CASSLRPTLEQFF	TGTGCCAGCAGTTTAAGGCCTACTCTTGAGCAGTTCTTC
NA	TRBV25-1	NA	TRBJ1-1	CASSALTGPTPFF	TGTGCCAGCAGCGCGCTTACCGGGCCTACCCCTTTCTTT
NA	TRBV2	TRBD2	TRBJ2-7	CASSYKTSGTYEQYF	TGTGCCAGCAGTTATAAAACTAGCGGGACCTACGAGCAGTACTTC
NA	TRBV30	NA	TRBJ2-2	CAWRVLNTGELFF	TGTGCCTGGAGGGTACTGAACACCGGGGAGCTGTTTTTT
NA	TRBV14	NA	TRBJ2-6	CASSQNFRVGANVLTF	TGTGCCAGCAGCCAAAACTTCAGGGTTGGGGCCAACGTCCTGACTTTC
NA	TRBV30	NA	TRBJ2-7	CAQGNYEQYF	TGTGCCCAGGGAAACTACGAGCAGTACTTC
NA	TRBV3-1/TRBV3-2	NA	TRBJ2-1	CASSQDREFF	TGTGCCAGCAGCCAAGACCGCGAATTCTTC
once	TRBV6-5	NA	TRBJ2-1	CASTPAGLRQFF	TGTGCCAGCACTCCAGCCGGACTGCGGCAGTTCTTC
NA	TRBV21-1	NA	TRBJ1-1	CASAISGEGTEAFF	TGTGCCAGCGCTATAAGCGGGGAGGGCACTGAAGCTTTCTTT
NA	TRBV4-1	TRBD2	TRBJ2-3	CASSQGRLAGGIDTQYF	TGCGCCAGCAGCCAAGGACGACTAGCGGGAGGAATAGATACGCAGTATTTT
NA	TRBV7-9	TRBD2	TRBJ2-1	CASSLAGGPDEQFF	TGTGCCAGCAGCTTAGCGGGAGGGCCGGACGAGCAGTTCTTC
NA	TRBV24-1	NA	TRBJ1-5	CATSDLSPVKHF	TGTGCCACCAGTGATCTTTCGCCAGTGAAGCATTTT
NA	TRBV4-2	NA	TRBJ1-1	CASSQVGENTEAFF	TGTGCCAGCAGCCAAGTCGGTGAGAACACTGAAGCTTTCTTT
NA	TRBV6-1	NA	TRBJ2-3	CASSEVWQGAQYF	TGTGCCAGCAGTGAAGTTTGGCAGGGTGCGCAGTATTTT
NA	TRBV11-1	NA	TRBJ1-1	CASSWDRPDTEAFF	TGTGCCAGCAGCTGGGACCGTCCCGACACTGAAGCTTTCTTT
NA	TRBV6-2/TRBV6-3	NA	TRBJ2-3	CASSYSRRVQYF	TGTGCCAGCAGTTACTCGAGAAGGGTACAGTATTTT